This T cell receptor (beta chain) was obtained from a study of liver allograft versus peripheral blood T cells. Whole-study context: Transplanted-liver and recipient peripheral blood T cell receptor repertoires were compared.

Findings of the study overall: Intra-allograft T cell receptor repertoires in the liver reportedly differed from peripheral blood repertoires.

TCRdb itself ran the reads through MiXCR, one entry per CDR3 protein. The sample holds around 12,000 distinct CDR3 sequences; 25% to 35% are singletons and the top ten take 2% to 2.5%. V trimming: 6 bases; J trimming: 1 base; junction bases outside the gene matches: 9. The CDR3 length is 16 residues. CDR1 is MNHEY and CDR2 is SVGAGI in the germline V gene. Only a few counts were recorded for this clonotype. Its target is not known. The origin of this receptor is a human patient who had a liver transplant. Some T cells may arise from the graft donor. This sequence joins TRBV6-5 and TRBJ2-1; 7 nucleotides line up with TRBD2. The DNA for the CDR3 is TGTGCCAGCAGGGGTTCAGGTAGCGGGTCCTACAATGAGCAGTTCTTC. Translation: CASRGSGSGSYNEQFF.